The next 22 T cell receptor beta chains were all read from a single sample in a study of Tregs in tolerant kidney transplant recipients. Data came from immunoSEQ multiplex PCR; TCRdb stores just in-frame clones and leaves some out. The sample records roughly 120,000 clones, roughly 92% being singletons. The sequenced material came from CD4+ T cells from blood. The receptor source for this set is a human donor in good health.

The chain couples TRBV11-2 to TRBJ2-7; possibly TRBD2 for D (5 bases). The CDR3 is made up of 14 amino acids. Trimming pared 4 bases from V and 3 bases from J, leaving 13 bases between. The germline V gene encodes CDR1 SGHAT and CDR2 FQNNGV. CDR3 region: CASSSQRGSYEQYF. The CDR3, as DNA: TGTGCCAGCAGCTCGCAACGGGGTAGCTACGAGCAGTACTTC.

The CDR3: CASSEEQGIYNEQFF. Written as DNA, the CDR3 is TGTGCCAGCAGTGAAGAACAGGGAATTTACAATGAGCAGTTCTTC. The rearrangement uses TRBV2 and TRBJ2-1; TRBD1 might be the D (6 bases). Germline V gene data show CDR1 as SNHLY and CDR2 as FYNNEI. V shed 1 base and J shed 4 bases, with 11 bases lying between them. This CDR3 is built from 15 residues.

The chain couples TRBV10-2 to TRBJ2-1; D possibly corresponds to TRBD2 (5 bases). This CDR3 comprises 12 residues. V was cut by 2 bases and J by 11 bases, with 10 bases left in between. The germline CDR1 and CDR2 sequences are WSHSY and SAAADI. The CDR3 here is CASSEPGNQQFF. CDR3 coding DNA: TGCGCCAGCAGTGAGCCCGGGAACCAGCAGTTCTTC.

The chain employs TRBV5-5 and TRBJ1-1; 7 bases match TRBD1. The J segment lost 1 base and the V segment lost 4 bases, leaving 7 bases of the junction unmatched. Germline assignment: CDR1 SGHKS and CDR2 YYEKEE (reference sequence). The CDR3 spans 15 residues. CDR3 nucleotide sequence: TGTGCCAGCAGCCTCGATTGGGACAGGAACACTGAAGCTTTCTTT. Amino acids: CASSLDWDRNTEAFF.

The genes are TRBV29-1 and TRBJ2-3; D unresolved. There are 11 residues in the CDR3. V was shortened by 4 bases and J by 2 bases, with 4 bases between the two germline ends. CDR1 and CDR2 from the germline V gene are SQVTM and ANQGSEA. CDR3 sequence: CSVATTDTQYF. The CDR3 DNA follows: TGCAGCGTTGCAACCACAGATACGCAGTATTTT.

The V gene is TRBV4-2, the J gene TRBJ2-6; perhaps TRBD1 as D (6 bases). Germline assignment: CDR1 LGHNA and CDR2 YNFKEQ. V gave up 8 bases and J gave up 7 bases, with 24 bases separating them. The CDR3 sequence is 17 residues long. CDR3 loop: CASQTHAGALGANVLTF. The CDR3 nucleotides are TGTGCCAGCCAAACACACGCAGGGGCCCTGGGAGCCAACGTCCTGACTTTC.

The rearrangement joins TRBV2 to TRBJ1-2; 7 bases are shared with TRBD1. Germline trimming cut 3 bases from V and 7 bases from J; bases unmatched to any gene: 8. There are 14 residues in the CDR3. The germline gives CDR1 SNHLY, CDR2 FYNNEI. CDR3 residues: CASSDGQVRGGYTF. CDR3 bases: TGTGCCAGCAGTGACGGACAGGTTCGAGGTGGCTACACCTTC.

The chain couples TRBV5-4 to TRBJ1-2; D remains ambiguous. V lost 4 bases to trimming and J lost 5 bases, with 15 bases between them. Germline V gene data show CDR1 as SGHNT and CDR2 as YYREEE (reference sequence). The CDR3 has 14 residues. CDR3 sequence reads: CASSNLGGRYGYTF. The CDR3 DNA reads TGTGCCAGCAGCAACCTGGGAGGGAGGTATGGCTACACCTTC.

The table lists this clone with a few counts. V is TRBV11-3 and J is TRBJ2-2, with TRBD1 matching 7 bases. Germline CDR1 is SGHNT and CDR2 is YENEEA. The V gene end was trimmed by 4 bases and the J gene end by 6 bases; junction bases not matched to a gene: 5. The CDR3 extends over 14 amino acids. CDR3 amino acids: CASSSDRAPGELFF. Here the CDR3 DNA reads TGTGCCAGCAGCTCCGACAGGGCCCCCGGGGAGCTGTTTTTT.

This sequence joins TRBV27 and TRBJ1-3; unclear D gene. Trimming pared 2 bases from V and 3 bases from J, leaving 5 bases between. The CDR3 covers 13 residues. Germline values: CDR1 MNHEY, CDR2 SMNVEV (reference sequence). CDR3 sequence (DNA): TGTGCCAGCAGTTTAACTAGTGGAAACACCATATATTTT. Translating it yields CASSLTSGNTIYF.

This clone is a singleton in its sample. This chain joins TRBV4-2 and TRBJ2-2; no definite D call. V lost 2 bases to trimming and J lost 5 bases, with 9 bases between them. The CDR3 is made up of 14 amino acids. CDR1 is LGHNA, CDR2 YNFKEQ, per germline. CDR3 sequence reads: CASSQRLVTGELFF. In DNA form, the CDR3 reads TGTGCCAGCAGCCAACGGCTGGTTACCGGGGAGCTGTTTTTT.

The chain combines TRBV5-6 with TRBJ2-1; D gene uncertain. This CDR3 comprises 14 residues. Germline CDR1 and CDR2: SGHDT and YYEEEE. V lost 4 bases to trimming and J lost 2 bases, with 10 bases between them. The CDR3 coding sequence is TGTGCCAGCAGCCCTGATGGAGCCTACAATGAGCAGTTCTTC. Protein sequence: CASSPDGAYNEQFF.

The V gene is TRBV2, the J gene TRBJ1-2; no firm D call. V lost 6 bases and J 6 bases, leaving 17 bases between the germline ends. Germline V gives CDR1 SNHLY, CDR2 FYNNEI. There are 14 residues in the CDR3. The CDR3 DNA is TGTGCCAGCAGGGGAAGGGCAGAGTCGCATGGCTACACCTTC. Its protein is CASRGRAESHGYTF. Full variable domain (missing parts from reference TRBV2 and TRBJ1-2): EPEVTQTPSHQVTQMGQEVILRCVPISNHLYFYWYRQILGQKVEFLVSFYNNEISEKSEIFDDQFSVERPDGSNFTLKIRSTKLEDSAMYFCASRGRAESHGYTFGSGTRLTVV.

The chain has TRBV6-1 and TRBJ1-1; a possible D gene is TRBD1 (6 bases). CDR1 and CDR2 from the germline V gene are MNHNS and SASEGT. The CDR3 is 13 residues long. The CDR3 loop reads CAGGAKMNTEAFF. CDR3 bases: TGTGCGGGGGGGGCCAAAATGAACACTGAAGCTTTCTTT.

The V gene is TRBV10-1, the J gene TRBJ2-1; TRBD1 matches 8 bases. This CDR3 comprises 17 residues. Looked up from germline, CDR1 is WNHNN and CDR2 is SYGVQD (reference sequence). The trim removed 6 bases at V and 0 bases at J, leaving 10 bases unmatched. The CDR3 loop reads CASSPDRVVSSYNEQFF. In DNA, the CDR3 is TGCGCCAGCAGCCCGGACAGGGTGGTGAGCTCCTACAATGAGCAGTTCTTC.

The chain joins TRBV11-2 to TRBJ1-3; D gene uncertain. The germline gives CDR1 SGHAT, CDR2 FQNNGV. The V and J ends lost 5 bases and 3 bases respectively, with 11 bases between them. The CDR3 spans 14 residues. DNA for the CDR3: TGTGCCAGCAGCCCACTGGCAATTGGAAACACCATATATTTT. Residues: CASSPLAIGNTIYF.

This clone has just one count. The CDR3 here is CASSLSRDTEAFF. The CDR3 bases are TGTGCCAGCAGTCTCTCAAGGGACACTGAAGCTTTCTTT. The V and J genes are TRBV27 and TRBJ1-1; D is unresolved. The CDR3 is made up of 13 amino acids. The V and J ends lost 5 bases and 3 bases respectively, with 10 bases between them. Per the germline V gene, CDR1 is MNHEY and CDR2 is SMNVEV (reference sequence).

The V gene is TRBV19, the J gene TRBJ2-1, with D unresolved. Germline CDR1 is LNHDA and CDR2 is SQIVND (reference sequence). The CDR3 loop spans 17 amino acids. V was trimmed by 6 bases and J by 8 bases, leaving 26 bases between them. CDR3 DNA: TGTGCCAGTAGCGGGCTGGTAGTGGTGGTAGGAATGGATGAGCAGTTCTTC. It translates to CASSGLVVVVGMDEQFF. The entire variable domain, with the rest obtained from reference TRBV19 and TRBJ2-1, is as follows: DGGITQSPKYLFRKEGQNVTLSCEQNLNHDAMYWYRQDPGQGLRLIYYSQIVNDFQKGDIAEGYSVSREKKESFPLTVTSAQKNPTAFYLCASSGLVVVVGMDEQFFGPGTRLTVL.

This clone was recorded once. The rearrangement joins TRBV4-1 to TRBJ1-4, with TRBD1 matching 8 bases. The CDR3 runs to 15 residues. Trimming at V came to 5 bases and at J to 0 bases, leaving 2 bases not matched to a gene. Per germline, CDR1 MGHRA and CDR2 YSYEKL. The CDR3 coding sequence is TGCGCCAGCAGCTTGACAGGGGCAACTAATGAAAAACTGTTTTTT. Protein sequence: CASSLTGATNEKLFF.

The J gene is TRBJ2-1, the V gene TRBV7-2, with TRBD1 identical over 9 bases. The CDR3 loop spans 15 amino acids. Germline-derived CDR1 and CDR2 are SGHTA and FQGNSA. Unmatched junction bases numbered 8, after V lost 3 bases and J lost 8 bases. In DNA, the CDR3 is TGTGCCAGCAGCTTGCAGGGCCGACAGGGGGATGAGCAGTTCTTC. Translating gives CASSLQGRQGDEQFF.

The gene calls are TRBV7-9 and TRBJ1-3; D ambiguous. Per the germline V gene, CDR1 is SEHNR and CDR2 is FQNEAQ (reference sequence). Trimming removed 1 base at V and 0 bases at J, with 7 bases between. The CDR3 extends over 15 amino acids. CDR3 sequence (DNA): TGTGCCAGCAGCTTAGACCCAGACTCTGGAAACACCATATATTTT. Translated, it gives CASSLDPDSGNTIYF.

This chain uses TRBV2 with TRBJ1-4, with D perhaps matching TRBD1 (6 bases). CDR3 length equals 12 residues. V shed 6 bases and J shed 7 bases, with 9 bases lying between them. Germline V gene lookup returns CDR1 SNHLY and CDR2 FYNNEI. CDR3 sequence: CASRQGTEKLFF. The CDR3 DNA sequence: TGTGCCAGCAGACAGGGCACTGAAAAACTGTTTTTT.